This entry lists 19 T cell receptor beta chains sequenced from one sample in a study of blood T cell repertoires in COVID-19. Assay used: immunoSEQ multiplex PCR; TCRdb lists only in-frame clones, some missing. The sample carries about 100,000 clones, around 90% recorded once. The sample comprised peripheral blood. These receptors were collected from a human donor with COVID-19, enrolled during active disease. The donor label of this sample is uncertain.

The rearrangement links TRBV25-1 to TRBJ1-6; D uncertain. CDR3 size: 13 residues. In germline, CDR1 is MGHDK, CDR2 SYGVNS. With 6 bases removed from V and 10 bases from J, the gap between germline ends came to 13 bases. Here the CDR3 DNA reads TGTGCCAGCAGGGGCACTTTCACATCACCCCTCCACTTT. Protein: CASRGTFTSPLHF.

The genes are TRBV3-1 (or the pseudogene TRBV3-2) and TRBJ1-3; no clear D. In germline, CDR1 is LGHDT, CDR2 YNNKEL (reference sequence). V lost 4 bases and J 0 bases, leaving 16 bases between the germline ends. The CDR3 length is 17 residues. CDR3 sequence (DNA): TGTGCCAGCAGCCCCCCCTCCGCATGGAGCTCTGGAAACACCATATATTTT. This gives the protein CASSPPSAWSSGNTIYF.

This rearrangement joins TRBV7-9 to TRBJ1-1; D is perhaps TRBD1 (6 bases). Trimming cost V 4 bases and J 1 base, with 16 bases left between them. This CDR3 has 16 residues. The germline gives CDR1 SEHNR, CDR2 FQNEAQ (reference sequence). CDR3 sequence: CASSSVLGAENTEAFF. DNA for the CDR3: TGTGCCAGCAGCTCCGTCCTGGGGGCGGAGAACACTGAAGCTTTCTTT.

This CDR3 is CASSAGEDYGYTF. In DNA form, the CDR3 reads TGTGCCAGCAGTGCCGGGGAGGACTATGGCTACACCTTC. V gene TRBV2 combines with J gene TRBJ1-2, with D uncertain. This CDR3 contains 13 residues. Germline V gene lookup returns CDR1 SNHLY and CDR2 FYNNEI. V lost 4 bases to trimming and J lost 3 bases, with 9 bases between them.

The V gene is TRBV11-3, the J gene TRBJ2-5; D perhaps matches TRBD2 (6 bases). Germline CDR1 reads SGHNT; CDR2 reads YENEEA. The CDR3 loop spans 15 amino acids. V lost 4 bases and J lost 5, with 17 bases in between. The CDR3 protein is CASSSGLQLGETQYF. CDR3 in DNA: TGTGCCAGCAGCTCCGGACTACAACTGGGGGAGACCCAGTACTTC.

In DNA form, the CDR3 reads TGTGCCAGCAGCCAACAGGGGGCTTTTCAAGAGACCCAGTACTTC. Its translation is CASSQQGAFQETQYF. The chain uses TRBV3-1 (or the pseudogene TRBV3-2) and TRBJ2-5, with 8 nucleotides matching TRBD1. The CDR3 totals 15 residues. Germline values: CDR1 LGHDT, CDR2 YNNKEL (reference sequence). Trimming removed 2 bases from V and 2 bases from J; junction bases left unmatched: 4.

J is TRBJ2-7 and V is TRBV23-1, with 10 bases that match TRBD1. TRBV23-1 is designated an ORF whose function remains uncertain. The CDR3 has 16 residues. Losses at the gene ends were 3 bases for V and 0 bases for J; bases not matched to a gene: 5. CDR3 in amino acids: CASSQLTGGASYEQYF. The CDR3 nucleotides read TGCGCCAGCAGTCAGTTGACAGGGGGCGCCTCCTACGAGCAGTACTTC.

The chain combines TRBV24-1 with TRBJ2-1, with D possibly matching TRBD2 (6 bases). CDR3 length: 17 amino acids. V was trimmed by 5 bases and J by 0 bases, leaving 16 bases between them. CDR1 is KGHDR, CDR2 SFDVKD, per germline. CDR3 sequence: CATSGISGLGSYNEQFF. CDR3 nucleotides: TGTGCCACCAGTGGGATTAGCGGCTTGGGCTCCTACAATGAGCAGTTCTTC.

This clone was detected only a few times. This chain uses TRBV7-9 with TRBJ1-1; the D gene is possibly TRBD1 (5 bases). CDR3 length: 12 residues. The ends were cut back, 8 bases at V and 3 bases at J, with 10 bases in the middle. Germline values: CDR1 SEHNR, CDR2 FQNEAQ (reference sequence). DNA of the CDR3: TGTGCCAGCCAGGGCGGGGACACTGAAGCTTTCTTT. Translating it yields CASQGGDTEAFF.

The chain has TRBV24-1 and TRBJ1-5, with a tentative D call TRBD1 (5 bases). The CDR3 has 16 amino acids. The V end was cut by 8 bases, the J end by 7 bases, with 23 bases between. Germline loops: CDR1 KGHDR, CDR2 SFDVKD. The CDR3 DNA is TGTGCCACCATGGGTGGGCGAGGAGGGGCTAAGCAGCCCCAGCATTTT. This gives the protein CATMGGRGGAKQPQHF.

This clone was seen just once. V gene TRBV5-4 combines with J gene TRBJ1-2; D not certain. This CDR3 spans 13 amino acids. From germline, CDR1 is SGHNT and CDR2 YYREEE (reference sequence). V gave up 0 bases and J gave up 10 bases, with 13 bases separating them. CDR3 in amino acids: CASSLAGFGIYTF. DNA for the CDR3: TGTGCCAGCAGCTTGGCAGGCTTCGGAATCTACACCTTC.

This clone showed up just once. The chain recombines TRBV25-1 with TRBJ2-1; possibly TRBD1 for D (5 bases). There are 13 residues in the CDR3. The germline CDR1 and CDR2 sequences are MGHDK and SYGVNS. Trimming left V 2 bases short and J 8 bases short, with 10 bases between. This CDR3 is CASSEQGRDEQFF. CDR3 bases: TGTGCCAGCAGTGAACAGGGAAGGGATGAGCAGTTCTTC.

The chain is built from TRBV6-6 and TRBJ1-1; no clear D gene. Germline V gene lookup returns CDR1 MNHNY and CDR2 SVGAGI (reference sequence). The CDR3 loop spans 11 amino acids. V was pared by 8 bases and J by 7 bases, with 11 bases between. CDR3 sequence: CASLEGIEAFF. The CDR3 DNA reads as TGTGCCAGCCTCGAGGGAATTGAAGCTTTCTTT.

This clone was picked up one time. In nucleotides, the CDR3 is TGTGCCAGCAGCGCAAGCGGGGATACGCAGTATTTT. It translates to CASSASGDTQYF. This chain connects TRBV9 to TRBJ2-3, with a weak D call TRBD2 (6 bases). The germline V gene encodes CDR1 SGDLS and CDR2 YYNGEE. There are 12 residues in the CDR3. The V end lost 3 bases, the J end lost 6 bases, and 8 bases lay between the germline ends. Combining the CDR3 with reference TRBV9 and TRBJ2-3 gives the whole variable domain DSGVTQTPKHLITATGQRVTLRCSPRSGDLSVYWYQQSLDQGLQFLIQYYNGEERAKGNILERFSAQQFPDLHSELNLSSLELGDSALYFCASSASGDTQYFGPGTRLTVL.

In DNA form, the CDR3 reads TGCGCCAGCAGCTTGGGGACTAGCCTATCCTACAATGAGCAGTTCTTC. Encoded protein: CASSLGTSLSYNEQFF. The rearrangement joins TRBV5-1 to TRBJ2-1, with 8 bases fitting TRBD2. Germline V gene data show CDR1 as SGHRS and CDR2 as YFSETQ. Trimming removed 0 bases from V and 1 base from J; junction bases left unmatched: 3. CDR3 length: 16 residues. The complete variable domain, with remaining parts taken from reference TRBV5-1 and TRBJ2-1, reads KAGVTQTPRYLIKTRGQQVTLSCSPISGHRSVSWYQQTPGQGLQFLFEYFSETQRNKGNFPGRFSGRQFSNSRSEMNVSTLELGDSALYLCASSLGTSLSYNEQFFGPGTRLTVL.

The chain recombines TRBV18 with TRBJ1-1; no clear D. V dropped 2 bases and J dropped 5 bases, with 15 bases sitting between them. The CDR3 loop spans 15 amino acids. Germline V lookup: CDR1 KGHSH, CDR2 LQKENI. Written as DNA, the CDR3 is TGTGCCAGCTCACCAATGAGCCCCACGGGGACTGAAGCTTTCTTT. Translated, it gives CASSPMSPTGTEAFF.

The chain has TRBV2 and TRBJ1-5; 9 bases match TRBD1. The ends lost 6 bases at V and 9 bases at J; junction bases unmatched: 6. This CDR3 is 13 amino acids long. Germline V gene data show CDR1 as SNHLY and CDR2 as FYNNEI. In DNA form, the CDR3 reads TGTGCCAGCAGGCACAGGGGGCTAAGGCCCCAGCATTTT. Protein: CASRHRGLRPQHF.

The chain recombines TRBV5-4 with TRBJ2-3; 7 bases line up with TRBD2. Germline loops: CDR1 SGHNT, CDR2 YYREEE (reference sequence). This CDR3 has 15 residues. The trim removed 2 bases at V and 6 bases at J, leaving 9 bases unmatched. The CDR3 bases are TGTGCCAGCAGCTTTGGGGGGGTAGCCGGGGATACGCAGTATTTT. It translates to CASSFGGVAGDTQYF.

The chain couples TRBV14 to TRBJ2-7; the match to TRBD1 covers 7 bases. CDR1 and CDR2 from the germline V gene are SGHDN and FVKESK. There are 13 residues in the CDR3. Unmatched junction bases numbered 3, after V lost 4 bases and J lost 3 bases. In DNA, the CDR3 is TGTGCCAGCAGCCGGGACAGTTACTACGAGCAGTACTTC. As protein: CASSRDSYYEQYF.